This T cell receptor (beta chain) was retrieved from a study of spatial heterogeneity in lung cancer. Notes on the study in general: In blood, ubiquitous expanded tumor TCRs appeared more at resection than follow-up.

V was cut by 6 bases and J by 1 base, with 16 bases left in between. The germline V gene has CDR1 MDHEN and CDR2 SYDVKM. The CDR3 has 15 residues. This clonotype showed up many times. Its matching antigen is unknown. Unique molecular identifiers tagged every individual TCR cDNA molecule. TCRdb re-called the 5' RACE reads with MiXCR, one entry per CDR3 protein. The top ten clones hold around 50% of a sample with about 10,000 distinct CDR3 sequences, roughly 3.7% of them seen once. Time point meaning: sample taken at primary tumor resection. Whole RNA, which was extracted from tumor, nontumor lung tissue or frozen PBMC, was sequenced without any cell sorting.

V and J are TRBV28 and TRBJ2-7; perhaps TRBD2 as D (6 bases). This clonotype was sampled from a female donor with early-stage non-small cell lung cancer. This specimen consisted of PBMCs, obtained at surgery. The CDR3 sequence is CASRRSMGLSYEQYF. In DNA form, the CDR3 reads TGTGCCAGCAGGCGATCCATGGGACTGTCCTACGAGCAGTACTTC.